This entry lists 17 T cell receptor beta chains sequenced from one sample in a study of OX40 agonist ivuxolimab in advanced cancers. The table came from immunoSEQ multiplex PCR; TCRdb's copy has only in-frame clones and leaves some out. The sample lists fewer than 200,000 clones, 90% to 95% seen once, with approximately 0.32% in the top ten. Sequencing used CD4+ or CD8+ T cells sorted from blood, obtained in a trial of the OX40 agonist ivuxolimab. These receptors were taken from an adult with an advanced solid tumor such as melanoma, head and neck, liver or kidney cancer.

This clone appeared once. This sequence joins TRBV7-2 and TRBJ2-3; 15 bases map to TRBD2. Trimming at V came to 0 bases and at J to 0 bases, leaving 10 bases not matched to a gene. Germline CDR1 is SGHTA and CDR2 is FQGNSA. CDR3 length equals 21 residues. This chain's CDR3 is CASSLAGLGLAGGPSTDTQYF. CDR3 DNA: TGTGCCAGCAGCTTAGCGGGGTTGGGACTAGCGGGGGGCCCTAGCACAGATACGCAGTATTTT.

The gene calls are TRBV6-5 and TRBJ2-6; D ambiguous. The germline V gene encodes CDR1 MNHEY and CDR2 SVGAGI. The CDR3 is 15 residues long. V was pared by 6 bases and J by 0 bases, with 9 bases between. Here the CDR3 DNA reads TGTGCCAGCAGCGATCCCCCCTCTGGGGCCAACGTCCTGACTTTC. Translated: CASSDPPSGANVLTF.

The rearrangement uses TRBV27 and TRBJ2-1; 13 bases are a match to TRBD2. V was pared by 6 bases and J by 7 bases, with 18 bases of the junction left unmatched. CDR3 size: 19 residues. The germline gives CDR1 MNHEY, CDR2 SMNVEV (reference sequence). The CDR3 DNA reads TGTGCCAGCAGCCTACTGGGGTGGGGGACTAGCGGGAAGGGAAATGAGCAGTTCTTC. The encoded protein is CASSLLGWGTSGKGNEQFF.

The CDR3 region is CASSAGQGVVNEQFF. CDR3 coding DNA: TGTGCCAGTAGTGCGGGACAGGGTGTTGTCAATGAGCAGTTCTTC. V gene TRBV19 combines with J gene TRBJ2-1; TRBD1 matches 9 bases. Germline V gene data show CDR1 as LNHDA and CDR2 as SQIVND (reference sequence). Unmatched junction bases numbered 8, after V lost 5 bases and J lost 6 bases. CDR3 size: 15 residues.

This chain connects TRBV11-2 to TRBJ2-5; TRBD2 matches at 15 bases. The germline CDR1 and CDR2 sequences are SGHAT and FQNNGV. The length of the CDR3 is 16 residues. V lost 1 base to trimming and J lost 5 bases; unmatched junction nucleotides: 2. The CDR3 is CASSLGGTSGRETQYF. The CDR3 coding sequence is TGTGCCAGCAGCTTAGGGGGGACTAGCGGGAGGGAGACCCAGTACTTC.

This clone appeared a single time. The chain has TRBV19 and TRBJ1-2, with D possibly being TRBD1 (6 bases). The CDR3 sequence is 14 residues long. The V end lost 3 bases, the J end lost 2 bases, and 10 bases lay between the germline ends. Per germline, CDR1 LNHDA and CDR2 SQIVND (reference sequence). The DNA of the CDR3 is TGTGCCAGTAGTATCTCCGGGGGCAACTATGGCTACACCTTC. Translated, it gives CASSISGGNYGYTF. Full variable domain (outside the CDR3, taken from reference TRBV19 and TRBJ1-2): DGGITQSPKYLFRKEGQNVTLSCEQNLNHDAMYWYRQDPGQGLRLIYYSQIVNDFQKGDIAEGYSVSREKKESFPLTVTSAQKNPTAFYLCASSISGGNYGYTFGSGTRLTVV.

The chain joins TRBV6-5 to TRBJ1-1; D remains ambiguous. Trimming removed 0 bases at V and 1 base at J, with 6 bases between. The CDR3 is 14 amino acids. The V gene's germline CDR1 is MNHEY and CDR2 SVGAGI. The CDR3 region is CASSYSPWNTEAFF. In DNA form, the CDR3 reads TGTGCCAGCAGTTACTCCCCATGGAACACTGAAGCTTTCTTT.

The genes are TRBV6-5 and TRBJ2-7; 7 bases align to TRBD1. Germline assignment: CDR1 MNHEY and CDR2 SVGAGI. Trimming at V came to 5 bases and at J to 7 bases, leaving 14 bases not matched to a gene. The CDR3 runs to 15 residues. The CDR3 DNA sequence: TGTGCCAGCAGTACAAGACAGGGTCGGGTGGGAGAGCAGTACTTC. Its translation: CASSTRQGRVGEQYF.

The chain employs TRBV27 and TRBJ2-5, with TRBD1 as a possible D gene (5 bases). Trimming took 5 bases from V and 5 from J, leaving 12 bases between them. CDR1 MNHEY and CDR2 SMNVEV come from the germline V gene (reference sequence). This CDR3 spans 13 amino acids. The CDR3 region has the DNA TGTGCCAGCAGTCCCAGGGTTCAGGAGACCCAGTACTTC. As protein: CASSPRVQETQYF.

The chain carries TRBV7-2 and TRBJ2-4, with 7 bases matching TRBD2. Trimming removed 6 bases from V and 1 base from J; junction bases left unmatched: 3. CDR3 length equals 14 residues. From germline, CDR1 is SGHTA and CDR2 FQGNSA. The CDR3 region has the DNA TGTGCCAGCAGAGCGGGACCCGCCAAAAACATTCAGTACTTC. It encodes CASRAGPAKNIQYF.

The rearrangement links TRBV7-3 to TRBJ2-7, with 8 nucleotides matching TRBD1. The germline V gene has CDR1 SGHTA and CDR2 FQGTGA. Trimming at V came to 2 bases and at J to 4 bases, leaving 16 bases not matched to a gene. This CDR3 has 18 amino acids. CDR3 region: CASSLPTNGRGLWYEQYF. The CDR3 nucleotides are TGTGCCAGCAGCTTACCGACTAATGGCAGGGGGCTGTGGTACGAGCAGTACTTC.

CDR3 sequence reads: CASRERLANNNEQFF. The DNA for the CDR3 is TGTGCCAGCAGAGAACGGCTAGCAAACAACAATGAGCAGTTCTTC. The V and J genes are TRBV2 and TRBJ2-1; D is possibly TRBD2 (5 bases). In germline, CDR1 is SNHLY, CDR2 FYNNEI. The CDR3 runs to 15 residues. The V end was cut by 6 bases, the J end by 5 bases, with 17 bases between.

The chain has TRBV6-1 and TRBJ2-1; maybe TRBD1 (5 bases). This CDR3 contains 10 residues. The V end was cut by 8 bases, the J end by 7 bases, with 6 bases between. Looked up from germline, CDR1 is MNHNS and CDR2 is SASEGT. As DNA, the CDR3 is TGTGCCAGCCAGGGTAATGAGCAGTTCTTC. It is translated as CASQGNEQFF.

V is TRBV10-3 and J is TRBJ2-5; unclear D gene. V lost 3 bases and J 1 base, leaving 6 bases between the germline ends. This CDR3 region has 13 residues. From germline, CDR1 is ENHRY and CDR2 SYGVKD. CDR3: CAISDMAQETQYF. The CDR3 DNA sequence: TGTGCCATCAGTGATATGGCCCAAGAGACCCAGTACTTC.

The chain is built from TRBV4-3 and TRBJ2-1; D might be TRBD1 or TRBD2, each matching 6 bases. Trimming took off 3 bases at V and 5 bases at J, with 14 bases between the two ends. The CDR3 spans 15 residues. Germline values: CDR1 LGHNA, CDR2 YSLEER. The CDR3 sequence: CASSHGGRRDNEQFF. Here the CDR3 DNA reads TGCGCCAGCAGCCATGGGGGGCGCAGGGACAATGAGCAGTTCTTC.

The V gene is TRBV9, the J gene TRBJ2-7, with TRBD1 matching over 7 bases. Germline values: CDR1 SGDLS, CDR2 YYNGEE. There are 15 residues in the CDR3. The V segment lost 0 bases and the J segment 4 bases; nucleotides outside the gene matches: 7. The CDR3: CASSVGGTVSYEQYF. The CDR3 DNA is TGTGCCAGCAGCGTAGGTGGGACAGTGAGTTACGAGCAGTACTTC.

The J gene is TRBJ2-2, the V gene TRBV7-2, with D hard to call. The length of the CDR3 is 13 residues. CDR1 is SGHTA, CDR2 FQGNSA, per germline. V was cut by 1 base and J by 10 bases, with 10 bases left in between. The CDR3 DNA sequence: TGTGCCAGCAGCTTAGTCCATGGGCAGGAGCTGTTTTTT. Residues: CASSLVHGQELFF.